The entry below describes one TCR beta chain. What it binds is unknown. Thawed PBMCs were FACS-sorted into unstimulated CD4+CD25+CD127- regulatory T cells, CD4+CD25- non-regulatory cells, CD4 and CD8 cells. This CDR3 contains 16 residues. This record belongs to a study of Tregs in tolerant kidney transplant recipients. Findings and caveats of the study: Tregs expanded with activated donor B cells seemed most donor-specific. The small number of patients limits these findings pending further validation. No direct test of biological reproducibility was done here.

Only in-frame clones appear in the TCRdb table, and some are missing; sequencing was by immunoSEQ multiplex PCR. The data show hundreds of thousands of clones, approximately 83% seen once. Sequences were obtained from CD4+ T cells from blood. The source of this sequence is a human donor in good health. The rearrangement joins TRBV7-5 to TRBJ2-7; TRBD1, as called in the table, went unchecked against the DNA. TRBV7-5 is described as a pseudogene. Here the CDR3 reads CVRSRIRGTSSYEQYF. The CDR3 DNA reads TGTGTCAGAAGCCGCATCAGGGGGACGAGCTCCTACGAGCAGTACTTC.